These T cell receptor beta chains were read from a single sample in a study of blood T cell repertoires in COVID-19. Clones were read by immunoSEQ multiplex PCR, and TCRdb kept only the in-frame ones, dropping some. This table holds approximately 300,000 clones, over 75% found once. Specimen: peripheral blood. These receptors were collected from a human donor with COVID-19, enrolled during active disease. The donor label of this sample is uncertain. The CDR3 runs from the conserved cysteine through the conserved F or W. Each record gives: J gene, V gene, clone size, D gene, CDR3 protein, CDR3 DNA. The D gene is left open where the match is weak. A row's size may be missing; if present it is once, few, many or a size class.

>TRBJ2-7|TRBV5-1|.|TRBD2
CASSSGTSGSYEQYF
TGCGCCAGCAGCTCTGGGACTAGCGGCTCCTACGAGCAGTACTTC
>TRBJ2-1|TRBV10-3|.|TRBD2
CAIGGLAVWNEQFF
TGTGCCATAGGGGGACTAGCGGTCTGGAATGAGCAGTTCTTC
>TRBJ1-1|TRBV5-1|.|TRBD1
CASSRGQGVYDTEAFF
TGCGCCAGCAGCCGGGGACAGGGGGTTTATGACACTGAAGCTTTCTTT
>TRBJ1-4|TRBV27|.|TRBD1
CASRPGTGALTNEKLFF
TGTGCCAGCAGACCCGGGACAGGAGCCCTCACTAATGAAAAACTGTTTTTT
>TRBJ1-2|TRBV5-1|few|.
CASSLATGGANYGYTF
TGCGCCAGCAGCTTGGCGACAGGCGGAGCTAACTATGGCTACACCTTC
>TRBJ2-1|TRBV5-4|.|TRBD2
CASSPASGSYNEQFF
TGTGCCAGCAGCCCTGCTAGCGGGAGCTACAATGAGCAGTTCTTC
>TRBJ2-5|TRBV10-1|.|.
CASSEVRGETQYF
TGCGCCAGCAGTGAGGTCAGGGGAGAGACCCAGTACTTC
>TRBJ1-1|TRBV30|.|.
CAWSSAGWAEAFF
TGTGCCTGGAGCAGTGCGGGTTGGGCTGAAGCTTTCTTT
>TRBJ1-1|TRBV18|.|TRBD1
CASSRGTGLNTEAFF
TGTGCCAGCTCACGCGGGACAGGGTTGAACACTGAAGCTTTCTTT
>TRBJ2-1|TRBV27|.|TRBD2
CATLAGGPGVVGNEQFF
TGTGCCACCTTAGCGGGAGGGCCCGGTGTGGTGGGCAATGAGCAGTTCTTC